The following is a T cell receptor (beta chain) sequence with its context. This entry is derived from a study of shared clonotypes between healthy human individuals. J lost 2 bases, V lost 6 bases, and 9 bases had no gene match. Germline V gives CDR1 MDHEN, CDR2 SYDVKM. This CDR3 has 16 amino acids. Profiled with immunoSEQ multiplex PCR; TCRdb holds only in-frame clones, not every one. The sample lists approximately 1,000,000 clones; approximately 80% were seen once. The rearrangement joins TRBV28 to TRBJ2-2; 7 bases are a match to TRBD1. The source material was memory CD4+ T cells from PBMCs. The subset denotes: CD45RA-negative fraction. This clonotype was sampled from a man between 18 and 29 years old in good health. Some clones in this sample may be carry-over from other donors' samples. The CDR3 coding sequence is TGTGCCAGCAGAATAGGGGGCTCGGCCAACACCGGGGAGCTGTTTTTT. As protein: CASRIGGSANTGELFF.